These 30 T cell receptor beta chains were all obtained from the same sample, sequenced in a study of cytomegalovirus exposure and HLA in healthy donors (dated by TCRdb to 2017 to 2019). Receptor libraries were prepared by the immunoSEQ multiplex PCR assay. A mixture of 60 forward primers for TCR Vbeta segments and 13 reverse primers for TCR Jbeta segments was used in the multiplex PCR. Drawn from immuneACCESS, this table holds only the in-frame rearrangements with V and J called that TCRdb kept. Clones are partly lost; checked studies trace under half to an unresolved V gene and leave the rest unexplained. This sample is represented by 190,000 or so clones; under 85% of them were singletons. Together, the top ten hold about 1.6% of the sample. Material: PBMCs. Receptors were obtained from a man aged 45-65 years in good health and CMV-seronegative.

In this sample, this clone turned up a few times. The chain employs TRBV18 and TRBJ1-2; TRBD1 aligns across 7 bases. Unmatched junction bases numbered 8, after V lost 6 bases and J lost 7 bases. Germline lookup yields CDR1 KGHSH and CDR2 LQKENI. The CDR3 loop spans 13 amino acids. This CDR3 reads CASSPGTEIGYTF. CDR3 bases: TGTGCCAGCTCCCCCGGGACAGAGATTGGCTACACCTTC.

The chain recombines TRBV2 with TRBJ2-7; D gene uncertain. This CDR3 spans 15 amino acids. Germline V gene data show CDR1 as SNHLY and CDR2 as FYNNEI. V dropped 4 bases and J dropped 3 bases, with 16 bases sitting between them. The CDR3 DNA reads TGTGCCAGCAGTGGTAGTAGCCCCAATGTCTACGAGCAGTACTTC. It is translated as CASSGSSPNVYEQYF.

The chain combines TRBV5-6 with TRBJ2-7; TRBD1 agrees at 11 bases. Trimming at V came to 2 bases and at J to 2 bases, leaving 3 bases not matched to a gene. Germline V gene data show CDR1 as SGHDT and CDR2 as YYEEEE. CDR3 length equals 15 residues. DNA for the CDR3: TGTGCCAGCAGCTTTGGGGACAGGGGGACCTACGAGCAGTACTTC. This codes for CASSFGDRGTYEQYF.

The V and J genes are TRBV4-1 and TRBJ2-1; TRBD2 might be the D (6 bases). The CDR3 sequence is 15 residues long. Per germline, CDR1 MGHRA and CDR2 YSYEKL. V shed 1 base and J shed 6 bases, with 13 bases lying between them. CDR3 in DNA: TGCGCCAGCAGCCAAGGCCGACTAGATCGCAATGAGCAGTTCTTC. The encoded protein is CASSQGRLDRNEQFF.

The chain is built from TRBV7-2 and TRBJ2-7; no reliable D call. Germline V gene data show CDR1 as SGHTA and CDR2 as FQGNSA. V lost 5 bases, J lost 5 bases, and 7 bases lay in between. The CDR3 extends over 11 amino acids. The CDR3 loop reads CASSRIDEQYF. In DNA, the CDR3 is TGTGCCAGCAGCCGAATAGACGAGCAGTACTTC.

V and J are TRBV6-1 and TRBJ1-2; TRBD1 might be the D (5 bases). Per germline, CDR1 MNHNS and CDR2 SASEGT. The CDR3 runs 15 residues. Trimming removed 4 bases at V and 4 bases at J, with 16 bases between. The CDR3 protein is CASSAGRGMGYGYTF. In nucleotides, the CDR3 is TGTGCCAGCAGTGCGGGGCGGGGAATGGGCTATGGCTACACCTTC.

The chain has TRBV19 and TRBJ2-1; 7 nucleotides align to TRBD1. The CDR3 spans 14 residues. Trimming took 2 bases from V and 8 from J; bases not matched to a gene: 6. Germline CDR1 reads LNHDA; CDR2 reads SQIVND (reference sequence). As DNA, the CDR3 is TGTGCCAGTAGTATACAGGGGGTGATGGATGAGCAGTTCTTC. Translated, it gives CASSIQGVMDEQFF.

This clone was counted once. V gene TRBV10-3 combines with J gene TRBJ1-1, with 7 bases fitting TRBD1. V dropped 4 bases and J dropped 5; count of bases not matched to a gene: 10. CDR3 size: 15 residues. Per the germline V gene, CDR1 is ENHRY and CDR2 is SYGVKD. This CDR3 reads CAISATGARGTEAFF. The CDR3 region has the DNA TGTGCCATCAGTGCCACAGGGGCCCGAGGGACTGAAGCTTTCTTT.

A few counts support this clone. The chain has TRBV13 and TRBJ2-7; 12 bases map to TRBD1. V was pared by 1 base and J by 4 bases, with 5 bases of the junction left unmatched. The CDR3 covers 16 residues. Germline V gives CDR1 PRHDT, CDR2 FYEKMQ (reference sequence). DNA of the CDR3: TGTGCCAGCAGCTTAGACGGGGACAGGGGGCAATACGAGCAGTACTTC. This codes for CASSLDGDRGQYEQYF.

The rearrangement links TRBV28 to TRBJ1-5; perhaps TRBD1 as D (5 bases). This CDR3 comprises 15 residues. Germline CDR1 MDHEN, CDR2 SYDVKM. With 2 bases removed from V and 4 bases from J, the gap between germline ends came to 12 bases. The CDR3 region is CASSLPSGGNQPQHF. The CDR3 region has the DNA TGTGCCAGCAGTTTACCGAGCGGGGGTAATCAGCCCCAGCATTTT. Full variable domain (missing parts from reference TRBV28 and TRBJ1-5): DVKVTQSSRYLVKRTGEKVFLECVQDMDHENMFWYRQDPGLGLRLIYFSYDVKMKEKGDIPEGYSVSREKKERFSLILESASTNQTSMYLCASSLPSGGNQPQHFGDGTRLSIL.

This clone was seen more than once but under ten times. This chain connects TRBV5-1 to TRBJ1-5; the D is unclear. In germline, CDR1 is SGHRS, CDR2 YFSETQ. CDR3 length: 15 residues. Trimming stripped 0 bases from V and 1 base from J, with 8 bases between. Here the CDR3 DNA reads TGCGCCAGCAGCTTGGACGGGTTGAGCAATCAGCCCCAGCATTTT. Amino acid sequence: CASSLDGLSNQPQHF.

This sequence joins TRBV19 and TRBJ1-1, with D uncertain. The germline V and J ends were trimmed by 6 bases and 0 bases, with 32 bases remaining between them. Germline V gene data show CDR1 as LNHDA and CDR2 as SQIVND (reference sequence). The CDR3 runs to 21 residues. CDR3 in amino acids: CASRRLLKYADGMNLNTEAFF. For the CDR3, the DNA is TGTGCCAGTAGACGATTACTAAAGTATGCTGACGGGATGAATCTGAACACTGAAGCTTTCTTT. Using reference TRBV19 and TRBJ1-1 for the parts outside the CDR3, the full variable domain is DGGITQSPKYLFRKEGQNVTLSCEQNLNHDAMYWYRQDPGQGLRLIYYSQIVNDFQKGDIAEGYSVSREKKESFPLTVTSAQKNPTAFYLCASRRLLKYADGMNLNTEAFFGQGTRLTVV.

The DNA for the CDR3 is TGTGCCAGCTCACCGAGTAGCGGGGGGGTGCTGCATGAGCAGTTCTTC. As protein: CASSPSSGGVLHEQFF. This chain uses TRBV18 with TRBJ2-1; 11 positions agree with TRBD2. This CDR3 has 16 amino acids. Germline V gives CDR1 KGHSH, CDR2 LQKENI. The trim removed 3 bases at V and 8 bases at J, leaving 9 bases unmatched.

The chain couples TRBV9 to TRBJ2-5; 8 bases are shared with TRBD2. The length of the CDR3 is 16 residues. The germline gives CDR1 SGDLS, CDR2 YYNGEE. J was trimmed by 0 bases and V by 2 bases; bases with no gene match: 6. CDR3 DNA sequence: TGTGCCAGCAGCGTGGATAGCGGGGCCTACCAAGAGACCCAGTACTTC. This encodes CASSVDSGAYQETQYF. The whole variable domain, remainder taken from reference TRBV9 and TRBJ2-5, is DSGVTQTPKHLITATGQRVTLRCSPRSGDLSVYWYQQSLDQGLQFLIQYYNGEERAKGNILERFSAQQFPDLHSELNLSSLELGDSALYFCASSVDSGAYQETQYFGPGTRLLVL.

The chain has TRBV9 and TRBJ2-7; D is uncertain. V dropped 0 bases and J dropped 0 bases, with 7 bases sitting between them. From germline, CDR1 is SGDLS and CDR2 YYNGEE. The CDR3 is 14 amino acids. The CDR3 DNA reads as TGTGCCAGCAGCGTAGACCGCGACTCCTACGAGCAGTACTTC. Protein product: CASSVDRDSYEQYF.

The rearrangement links TRBV7-2 to TRBJ2-4; TRBD2 matches 8 bases. There are 18 residues in the CDR3. CDR1 and CDR2 from the germline V gene are SGHTA and FQGNSA. V lost 4 bases to trimming and J lost 9 bases; unmatched junction nucleotides: 20. The CDR3 region has the DNA TGTGCCAGCAGCTCCCAAGGAAATATAGCGGGGAGCCTAGGCATTCAGTACTTC. It specifies CASSSQGNIAGSLGIQYF. The variable domain in full, completed from reference TRBV7-2 and TRBJ2-4, reads GAGVSQSPSNKVTEKGKDVELRCDPISGHTALYWYRQSLGQGLEFLIYFQGNSAPDKSGLPSDRFSAERTGGSVSTLTIQRTQQEDSAVYLCASSSQGNIAGSLGIQYFGAGTRLSVL.

J is TRBJ2-3 and V is TRBV6-5; D is uncertain. The V and J ends lost 0 bases and 0 bases respectively, with 7 bases between them. This CDR3 is 15 amino acids long. CDR1 MNHEY and CDR2 SVGAGI come from the germline V gene. The CDR3 DNA is TGTGCCAGCAGTTACTCGAGGCTTAGCACAGATACGCAGTATTTT. It is translated as CASSYSRLSTDTQYF.

The V gene is TRBV18, the J gene TRBJ2-5, with a possible D match to TRBD1 (5 bases). V lost 3 bases and J lost 5, with 19 bases in between. The germline V gene encodes CDR1 KGHSH and CDR2 LQKENI. The CDR3 spans 16 residues. CDR3 nucleotides: TGTGCCAGCTCACCCCTCCCGGCAGGGTTGGAGGAGACCCAGTACTTC. This gives the protein CASSPLPAGLEETQYF.

V is TRBV5-6 and J is TRBJ2-5; 7 bases line up with TRBD1. The end of the DNA fits TRBJ2-7 better, so the J call may be wrong. Looked up from germline, CDR1 is SGHDT and CDR2 is YYEEEE. This CDR3 region has 14 residues. CDR3 loop: CASTDRALSYEQYF. In DNA form, the CDR3 reads TGTGCCAGCACCGACAGGGCTCTCTCCTACGAGCAGTACTTC.

This chain joins TRBV7-2 and TRBJ2-7, with 12 bases lining up with TRBD1. Per the germline V gene, CDR1 is SGHTA and CDR2 is FQGNSA. The CDR3 contains 15 residues. V gave up 5 bases and J gave up 3 bases; unmatched junction bases: 5. CDR3 residues: CASSLGTGGFYEQYF. The CDR3 DNA reads as TGTGCCAGCAGCCTGGGGACAGGGGGCTTCTACGAGCAGTACTTC.

This chain joins TRBV19 and TRBJ2-5, with 12 bases lining up with TRBD2. Germline trimming cut 4 bases from V and 2 bases from J; bases unmatched to any gene: 5. Germline V gene lookup returns CDR1 LNHDA and CDR2 SQIVND (reference sequence). CDR3 length: 16 amino acids. The CDR3 nucleotides read TGTGCCAGTAGTACCCGACTAGCGGGGGAACAAGAGACCCAGTACTTC. It translates to CASSTRLAGEQETQYF.

The chain employs TRBV5-6 and TRBJ1-3; 8 bases are a match to TRBD1. The CDR3 contains 15 residues. Germline assignment: CDR1 SGHDT and CDR2 YYEEEE. J gave up 3 bases and V 4 bases, and 6 bases lay outside the gene matches. CDR3 DNA: TGTGCCAGCAGCCCCCAGGGGGCGCATGGAAACACCATATATTTT. Translating gives CASSPQGAHGNTIYF.

This chain connects TRBV18 to TRBJ2-1; TRBD1 agrees at 9 bases. CDR3 length equals 13 residues. V shed 3 bases, J shed 7 bases, and the junction held 1 base outside the gene matches. Looked up from germline, CDR1 is KGHSH and CDR2 is LQKENI. As DNA, the CDR3 is TGTGCCAGCTCACCCGGGACAGGGAATGAGCAGTTCTTC. Its protein is CASSPGTGNEQFF.

The chain carries TRBV30 and TRBJ2-7; perhaps TRBD2 as D (7 bases). Between the trimmed V and J ends, which lost 2 bases and 6 bases, there was a span of 11 bases. The V gene's germline CDR1 is GTSNPN and CDR2 SVGIG (reference sequence). This CDR3 comprises 12 residues. The CDR3 reads CAWSNGGPEQYF. CDR3 nucleotides: TGTGCCTGGAGTAACGGGGGGCCCGAGCAGTACTTC.

The CDR3 loop reads CASSRTWAGGPGEQYF. The DNA for the CDR3 is TGCGCCAGCAGCCGGACGTGGGCGGGAGGGCCAGGGGAGCAGTACTTC. The V call is TRBV5-1, the J call TRBJ2-7; 9 nucleotides agree with TRBD2. The CDR3 contains 16 residues. Germline V CDR1 and CDR2: SGHRS, YFSETQ. V dropped 4 bases and J dropped 7; count of bases not matched to a gene: 15.

The CDR3 here is CASSGVQGNQPQHF. CDR3 sequence (DNA): TGTGCCAGCAGTGGGGTACAGGGGAACCAGCCCCAGCATTTT. This chain joins TRBV2 and TRBJ1-5, with 7 bases identical to TRBD1. The J segment lost 7 bases and the V segment lost 4 bases, leaving 7 bases of the junction unmatched. The CDR3 has 14 residues. Germline CDR1 reads SNHLY; CDR2 reads FYNNEI.

This chain connects TRBV4-1 to TRBJ2-7; 10 bases are shared with TRBD1. CDR3 length: 15 amino acids. CDR1 MGHRA and CDR2 YSYEKL come from the germline V gene. V gave up 4 bases and J gave up 3 bases; unmatched junction bases: 6. The CDR3 DNA follows: TGCGCCAGCAGCCGCTTCGGGACAGGGGACTACGAGCAGTACTTC. The encoded protein is CASSRFGTGDYEQYF.

Here the CDR3 reads CASSFTTGGVYNEQFF. For the CDR3, the DNA is TGTGCCAGCAGTTTTACAACAGGGGGGGTTTACAATGAGCAGTTCTTC. This chain uses TRBV28 with TRBJ2-1, with D possibly being TRBD1 (8 bases). The CDR3 has 16 residues. The germline gives CDR1 MDHEN, CDR2 SYDVKM. The ends were cut back, 3 bases at V and 4 bases at J, with 16 bases in the middle. The whole variable domain, filled in from reference TRBV28 and TRBJ2-1, reads DVKVTQSSRYLVKRTGEKVFLECVQDMDHENMFWYRQDPGLGLRLIYFSYDVKMKEKGDIPEGYSVSREKKERFSLILESASTNQTSMYLCASSFTTGGVYNEQFFGPGTRLTVL.

This CDR3 is CASSLRTSGQETQYF. The DNA of the CDR3 is TGTGCCAGCAGCCTCCGGACTAGCGGCCAAGAGACCCAGTACTTC. The rearrangement joins TRBV7-6 to TRBJ2-5, with 10 bases lining up with TRBD2. The trim removed 5 bases at V and 1 base at J, leaving 4 bases unmatched. There are 15 residues in the CDR3. Germline V lookup: CDR1 SGHVS, CDR2 FNYEAQ.

The chain carries TRBV5-5 and TRBJ2-3, with D possibly TRBD1 on 6 matching bases. V was clipped by 0 bases and J by 13 bases, with 21 bases between them. The CDR3 has 15 residues. Looked up from germline, CDR1 is SGHKS and CDR2 is YYEKEE (reference sequence). CDR3 DNA: TGTGCCAGCAGCTTGGTCCCAGGGGCCACGCTAGTGGAGTATTTT. This translates into CASSLVPGATLVEYF.